Listed below are T cell receptor beta chains from one sample, sequenced in a study of blood T cell repertoires in COVID-19. The protocol was immunoSEQ multiplex PCR, while the TCRdb copy is restricted to in-frame clones and leaves out a portion. The repertoire holds about 59,000 clones, with over 75% as singletons. Material: peripheral blood. These receptors all stem from an elderly man in a cohort sampled during active COVID-19. Each CDR3 is given with its conserved first and last residue. Fields, in order: clone size, J gene, V gene, D gene, CDR3 protein, CDR3 DNA. D genes are given only for firm matches. Clone size appears in some rows only: once, few, many, or a class for an expanded clone.

-	TRBJ1-4	TRBV9	-	CASSVGAHAATNEKLFF	TGTGCCAGCAGCGTAGGGGCCCACGCTGCAACTAATGAAAAACTGTTTTTT
-	TRBJ2-5	TRBV2	-	CASSAGGNVQTQYF	TGTGCCAGCAGTGCCGGCGGCAACGTCCAGACCCAGTACTTC
-	TRBJ2-3	TRBV6-4	-	CASSGRGRCTDTQYF	TGTGCCAGCAGTGGGAGAGGGCGATGCACAGATACGCAGTATTTT
-	TRBJ2-1	TRBV3-1/TRBV3-2	TRBD2	CASSQAGTSGSNEQFF	TGTGCCAGCAGCCAAGCCGGGACTAGCGGGAGTAATGAGCAGTTCTTC
-	TRBJ2-7	TRBV27	TRBD2	CASSARTSGEHIPYEQYF	TGTGCCAGCAGCGCAAGGACTAGCGGGGAACACATTCCCTACGAGCAGTACTTC
-	TRBJ2-7	TRBV11-2	-	CASSLGLETEAYF	TGTGCCAGCAGCTTAGGCTTGGAAACAGAAGCGTACTTC
-	TRBJ1-5	TRBV19	TRBD1	CASSRGTGGGLGQPQHF	TGTGCCAGTAGTAGAGGGACAGGGGGGGGCTTAGGTCAGCCCCAGCATTTT
-	TRBJ1-1	TRBV6-2/TRBV6-3	-	CASSYSLTEPGTEAFF	TGTGCCAGCAGTTACTCCCTGACGGAGCCGGGCACTGAAGCTTTCTTT
few	TRBJ2-1	TRBV5-1	TRBD1	CASSPGQGHNEQFF	TGCGCCAGCAGCCCGGGACAGGGGCACAATGAGCAGTTCTTC
-	TRBJ2-5	TRBV7-6	-	CASSLYRSGVRETQYF	TGTGCCAGCAGCTTATACAGGTCAGGGGTCCGAGAGACCCAGTACTTC
-	TRBJ1-2	TRBV7-2	-	CASSYGTESYGYTF	TGTGCCAGCAGTTATGGGACTGAGTCCTATGGCTACACCTTC
once	TRBJ1-5	TRBV7-8	TRBD1	CASSSAGGAGNQPQHF	TGTGCCAGCAGCTCGGCAGGGGGCGCCGGCAATCAGCCCCAGCATTTT
-	TRBJ2-3	TRBV4-3	-	CASSQVPDQGDTQYF	TGCGCCAGCAGCCAGGTCCCCGATCAGGGGGATACGCAGTATTTT
-	TRBJ2-7	TRBV5-1	-	CASSLARAGPIYEQYF	TGCGCCAGCAGCTTGGCCCGGGCAGGGCCGATCTACGAGCAGTACTTC
-	TRBJ2-5	TRBV5-1	TRBD1	CASSLMTGKETQYF	TGCGCCAGCAGCCTGATGACAGGGAAAGAGACCCAGTACTTC
once	TRBJ1-5	TRBV30	-	CAWSVPGDGNQPQHF	TGTGCCTGGAGTGTTCCAGGGGATGGCAATCAGCCCCAGCATTTT
-	TRBJ1-1	TRBV5-1	-	CASSVTANTEAFF	TGCGCCAGCAGCGTGACAGCAAACACTGAAGCTTTCTTT
-	TRBJ2-3	TRBV2	TRBD2	CASSERGGTDTQYF	TGTGCCAGCAGTGAGCGGGGGGGCACAGATACGCAGTATTTT
-	TRBJ2-5	TRBV5-5	TRBD1	CASSLATGVSETQYF	TGTGCCAGCAGCTTGGCCACAGGGGTTTCGGAGACCCAGTACTTC
-	TRBJ2-5	TRBV5-6	TRBD2	CASSLLSGRASETQYF	TGTGCCAGCAGCTTGCTTAGCGGGAGGGCCTCTGAGACCCAGTACTTC
-	TRBJ2-5	TRBV5-1	TRBD1	CASSSTGTGKETQYF	TGCGCCAGCAGCTCGACCGGGACAGGGAAAGAGACCCAGTACTTC
-	TRBJ1-5	TRBV29-1	-	CSTQDTINQPQHF	TGCAGCACCCAGGACACAATCAATCAGCCCCAGCATTTT
-	TRBJ2-7	TRBV10-2	-	CASSVTDEQYF	TGCGCCAGCAGTGTAACAGACGAGCAGTACTTC
-	TRBJ2-3	TRBV11-3	-	CASSLTGGSTDTQYF	TGTGCCAGCAGCCTGACGGGCGGGAGCACAGATACGCAGTATTTT
once	TRBJ1-5	TRBV12-5	TRBD1	CASGLGEKAGQGSNQPQHF	TGTGCTAGTGGTTTGGGGGAGAAAGCGGGACAGGGGAGCAATCAGCCCCAGCATTTT
-	TRBJ2-5	TRBV7-8	-	CASSSGYQETQYF	TGTGCCAGCAGCTCGGGGTACCAAGAGACCCAGTACTTC
-	TRBJ1-5	TRBV5-6	-	CASSSGLGNQPQHF	TGTGCCAGCAGCTCGGGACTGGGCAATCAGCCCCAGCATTTT
-	TRBJ2-5	TRBV7-9	-	CASSLARDQYF	TGTGCCAGCAGCTTAGCCCGGGACCAGTACTTC
-	TRBJ1-4	TRBV29-1	-	CSVGGGTNEKLFF	TGCAGCGTTGGAGGTGGAACTAATGAAAAACTGTTTTTT
-	TRBJ2-7	TRBV3-1/TRBV3-2	TRBD2	CASRGLADYEQYF	TGTGCCAGCAGGGGGCTAGCGGACTACGAGCAGTACTTC
-	TRBJ1-5	TRBV30	-	CAWSDSLNQPQHF	TGTGCCTGGTCGGACAGTCTCAATCAGCCCCAGCATTTT
once	TRBJ2-7	TRBV2	-	CASSATSYEQYF	TGTGCCAGCAGCGCTACCTCCTACGAGCAGTACTTC
-	TRBJ2-3	TRBV19	-	CASSIQRSTDTQYF	TGTGCCAGTAGTATCCAGCGGAGCACAGATACGCAGTATTTT
-	TRBJ2-5	TRBV11-2	-	CASSSWYGTRETQYF	TGTGCCAGCAGCTCCTGGTACGGGACTCGAGAGACCCAGTACTTC
-	TRBJ2-5	TRBV4-2	TRBD2	CASSQASGLAAQETQYF	TGTGCCAGCAGCCAAGCCAGCGGACTAGCGGCCCAAGAGACCCAGTACTTC
-	TRBJ2-3	TRBV5-1	TRBD2	CASSLASGSTDTQYF	TGCGCCAGCAGCTTGGCTAGCGGGAGCACAGATACGCAGTATTTT
-	TRBJ2-3	TRBV7-9	-	CASSFGQPSTDTQYF	TGTGCCAGCAGCTTTGGACAACCTAGCACAGATACGCAGTATTTT
-	TRBJ1-5	TRBV6-5	-	CASKTHDQPQHF	TGTGCCAGCAAAACTCACGATCAGCCCCAGCATTTT
-	TRBJ1-2	TRBV7-9	TRBD1	CASSHSGQGRNYGYTF	TGTGCCAGCAGCCATTCGGGACAGGGGCGCAACTATGGCTACACCTTC
-	TRBJ2-4	TRBV4-2	-	CASSQEASVKNIQYF	TGTGCCAGCAGCCAAGAAGCTAGCGTTAAAAACATTCAGTACTTC
-	TRBJ2-3	TRBV9	-	CASSVLSGTDTQYF	TGTGCCAGCAGCGTACTCTCCGGGACAGATACGCAGTATTTT
-	TRBJ2-3	TRBV3-1/TRBV3-2	TRBD2	CASSETGLASTDTQYF	TGTGCCAGCAGCGAAACGGGACTAGCGAGCACAGATACGCAGTATTTT
-	TRBJ2-1	TRBV7-9	-	CASSLSGSYNEQFF	TGTGCCAGCAGCTTGAGCGGGTCCTACAATGAGCAGTTCTTC
-	TRBJ2-1	TRBV7-3	TRBD1	CASSLEGTAYNEQFF	TGTGCCAGCAGCTTAGAAGGGACAGCCTACAATGAGCAGTTCTTC
few	TRBJ1-2	TRBV29-1	-	CSVVGWDTYGYTF	TGCAGCGTTGTTGGTTGGGACACCTATGGCTACACCTTC
-	TRBJ2-7	TRBV5-4	TRBD1	CASSPQGKSSYEQYF	TGTGCCAGCAGCCCACAGGGGAAGAGCTCCTACGAGCAGTACTTC
once	TRBJ1-2	TRBV6-1	-	CASSERGARGYTF	TGTGCCAGCAGTGAAAGGGGCGCCAGGGGCTACACCTTC
-	TRBJ2-3	TRBV24-1	TRBD2	CATSDPSGRSADTQYF	TGTGCCACCAGTGATCCGAGCGGGAGGTCGGCAGATACGCAGTATTTT
-	TRBJ2-1	TRBV11-2	TRBD2	CASSRQRGPYNEQFF	TGTGCCAGCAGCCGTCAGCGGGGGCCATACAATGAGCAGTTCTTC
-	TRBJ1-5	TRBV7-2	TRBD1	CASSPDRGNQPQHF	TGTGCCAGCAGCCCAGACAGGGGAAATCAGCCCCAGCATTTT
-	TRBJ1-6	TRBV25-1	-	CASSEVLSGDSPLHF	TGTGCCAGCAGTGAAGTTCTGTCAGGGGATTCACCCCTCCACTTT
-	TRBJ1-1	TRBV5-1	-	CASSLDRNTEAFF	TGCGCCAGCAGCTTGGACAGGAACACTGAAGCTTTCTTT
few	TRBJ1-5	TRBV5-1	-	CASSLEGASNQPQHF	TGCGCCAGCAGCTTGGAAGGGGCCAGCAATCAGCCCCAGCATTTT